This T cell receptor beta chain was identified during a study of lymphopenia after photon versus proton radiotherapy (dated by TCRdb to about 2019). Background on the whole study: Photon and proton radiation therapy were compared by the study for their immunological effects in patients with gastrointestinal tumors who developed high-grade lymphopenia. The cohort comprised 15 to 20 patients with gastrointestinal tumors who received either photon or proton therapy and then developed lymphopenia. The goal of the study was to describe how the two radiation modalities differ in their effects on the immune system.

This clone turned up a few times. Its antigen has not been determined. Qualities for individual bases were not recorded, and no much larger clone is one base off. Points the paper makes about the study in general: The authors looked at the survival association only in patients who died, and they framed better survival with proton therapy as a possibility rather than a demonstrated result. Proton-treated patients stayed relatively stable during treatment, while photon-treated patients lost naive T cells and TCR diversity and gained effector/memory populations. After the lymphocyte count nadir, photon-treated repertoires showed oligoclonal expansion, especially of CD8+ Temra cells, which drove the drop in diversity. Among patients across the cohort who died, overall survival time showed an inverse correlation with a larger post-nadir drop in TCR diversity.

CDR1 and CDR2, per the germline V gene (reference sequence), are SEHNR and FQNEAQ. V loses 5 bases, J loses 3 bases, and the germline ends lie 16 bases apart. The cysteine opens and the phenylalanine closes a CDR3 of 15 amino acids. Only CDR3 DNA remains: 45 bases, in frame from the first base. Receptor amplification or capture employed the immunoSEQ multiplex PCR assay. Alongside multiparametric flow cytometry, deep sequencing of rearranged TCR beta loci was used to profile the T cell repertoires. The immuneACCESS repertoire file appears here via TCRdb, limited to in-frame rearrangements. These files lack a portion of the clones; in checked studies, under half of the deficit traces to unresolved V genes, and the cause of the others is not known. This sample holds some 44,000 clones; about four fifths were observed only once. The leading ten clones occupy over 20% of the sample.

The rearrangement combines TRBV7-9 with TRBJ1-2; too little of a D gene remains to name it. The origin of this receptor is a woman aged 70 to 79 with pancreatic cancer. The starting material was peripheral blood, obtained from a patient treated with proton-based radiotherapy. The CDR3 is CASSGNWGADYGYTF. The DNA sequence is TGTGCCAGCAGCGGCAATTGGGGTGCTGACTATGGCTACACCTTC.